The 10 T cell receptor beta chains below come from one sample, sequenced in a study of blood T cells in healthy people across ages. Sample-barcoded 5' priming and a J-beta primer mix drove a second PCR of about 6 to 12 cycles. One entry per CDR3 protein results from TCRdb running MiXCR on the 5' RACE reads. This table has roughly 860,000 distinct CDR3 sequences, around 68% appearing once. Specimen: blood. The receptor set was obtained from a young man in good health.

V usage is TRBV20-1 and J usage is TRBJ1-5; a weak D match, TRBD1 (5 bases). Trimming cost V 1 base and J 1 base, with 14 bases left between them. The CDR3 is 16 amino acids. Germline V lookup: CDR1 DFQATT, CDR2 SNEGSKA (reference sequence). This chain's CDR3 is CSARASARASNQPQHF. DNA for the CDR3: TGCAGTGCTAGAGCCTCGGCCAGGGCAAGCAATCAGCCCCAGCATTTT.

The V call is TRBV7-8, the J call TRBJ2-7; D uncertain. CDR1 and CDR2 (germline): SGHVS, FQNEAQ. This CDR3 is 14 amino acids long. Trimming left V 3 bases short and J 5 bases short, with 14 bases between. The CDR3 nucleotides read TGTGCCAGCAGCTTCGCGCCCCTAGTCCACGAGCAGTACTTC. Translated: CASSFAPLVHEQYF.

V is TRBV7-9 and J is TRBJ1-1; D is perhaps TRBD1 (6 bases). The V end was cut by 5 bases, the J end by 1 base, with 17 bases between. Germline-derived CDR1 and CDR2 are SEHNR and FQNEAQ (reference sequence). This CDR3 has 16 amino acids. The CDR3 DNA reads as TGTGCCAGCAGCCCCGACGTGGGAGGGGGGAACACTGAAGCTTTCTTT. This encodes CASSPDVGGGNTEAFF. The variable domain in full, with the rest retrieved from reference TRBV7-9 and TRBJ1-1, is DTGVSQNPRHKITKRGQNVTFRCDPISEHNRLYWYRQTLGQGPEFLTYFQNEAQLEKSRLLSDRFSAERPKGSFSTLEIQRTEQGDSAMYLCASSPDVGGGNTEAFFGQGTRLTVV.

This clonotype was found once. CDR3 sequence: CASSFFLGDQETQYF. The CDR3 nucleotides are TGTGCCAGCAGTTTTTTTCTAGGGGACCAAGAGACCCAGTACTTC. The chain links TRBV27 to TRBJ2-5, with D possibly matching TRBD1 (5 bases). CDR3 length equals 15 residues. V was trimmed by 3 bases and J by 0 bases, leaving 11 bases between them. The V gene's germline CDR1 is MNHEY and CDR2 SMNVEV (reference sequence).

The rearrangement links TRBV5-1 to TRBJ2-7; 12 nucleotides agree with TRBD2. Germline assignment: CDR1 SGHRS and CDR2 YFSETQ. This CDR3 contains 16 residues. V lost 2 bases, J lost 5 bases, and 8 bases stayed unmatched. The CDR3 DNA reads as TGCGCCAGCAGCTTTTCGCCTAGCGGGGGGGCGGACGAGCAGTACTTC. Its translation: CASSFSPSGGADEQYF.

This clonotype has a single count. J is TRBJ2-1 and V is TRBV28; D is uncertain. Trimming pared 6 bases from V and 0 bases from J, leaving 9 bases between. Germline CDR1 reads MDHEN; CDR2 reads SYDVKM. The CDR3 loop spans 14 amino acids. DNA for the CDR3: TGTGCCAGCAGCCTTATGAGCTCCTACAATGAGCAGTTCTTC. Protein product: CASSLMSSYNEQFF.

The chain carries TRBV7-2 and TRBJ1-6; D remains unclear. CDR3 size: 12 residues. With 6 bases removed from V and 8 bases from J, the gap between germline ends came to 8 bases. The germline V gene has CDR1 SGHTA and CDR2 FQGNSA. CDR3 loop: CASSAGYSPLHF. CDR3 in DNA: TGTGCCAGCAGTGCGGGCTATTCACCCCTCCACTTT.

In this sample, this clonotype turned up a few times. The gene calls are TRBV5-6 and TRBJ2-5, with D uncertain. Germline V gives CDR1 SGHDT, CDR2 YYEEEE. The CDR3 totals 15 residues. The germline V and J ends were trimmed by 0 bases and 4 bases, with 13 bases remaining between them. The CDR3 sequence is CASSLVAMPRETQYF. Here the CDR3 DNA reads TGTGCCAGCAGCTTGGTGGCCATGCCAAGAGAGACCCAGTACTTC.

V usage is TRBV7-2 and J usage is TRBJ2-1; TRBD2 aligns across 7 bases. This CDR3 comprises 16 residues. Germline values: CDR1 SGHTA, CDR2 FQGNSA. V dropped 1 base and J dropped 10; count of bases not matched to a gene: 13. The CDR3: CASSLGAAGRSGEQFF. CDR3 nucleotides: TGTGCCAGCAGCTTAGGAGCAGCGGGGCGCTCAGGAGAGCAGTTCTTC.

This clonotype occurred a few times. This chain links TRBV14 with TRBJ2-3; TRBD2 might be the D (5 bases). This CDR3 is built from 13 residues. V lost 4 bases and J lost 2, with 7 bases in between. Germline lookup yields CDR1 SGHDN and CDR2 FVKESK. The CDR3 coding sequence is TGTGCCAGCAGCCGGCTAGCCACAGATACGCAGTATTTT. Amino acids: CASSRLATDTQYF.